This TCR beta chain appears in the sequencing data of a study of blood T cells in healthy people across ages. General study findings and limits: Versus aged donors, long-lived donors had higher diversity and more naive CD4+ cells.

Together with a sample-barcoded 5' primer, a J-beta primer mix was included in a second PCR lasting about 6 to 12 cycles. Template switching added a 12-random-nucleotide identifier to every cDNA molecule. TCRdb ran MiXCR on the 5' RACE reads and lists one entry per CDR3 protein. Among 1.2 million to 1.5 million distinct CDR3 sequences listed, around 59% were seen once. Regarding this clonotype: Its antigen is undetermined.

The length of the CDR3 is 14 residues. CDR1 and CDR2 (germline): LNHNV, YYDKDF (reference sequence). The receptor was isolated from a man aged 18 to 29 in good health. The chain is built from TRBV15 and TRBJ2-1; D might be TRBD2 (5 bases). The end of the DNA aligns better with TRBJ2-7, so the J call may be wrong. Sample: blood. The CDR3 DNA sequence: TGTGCCACCACCCGGGCCAGATCGGAGGACGAGCAGTACTTC. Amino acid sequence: CATTRARSEDEQYF.